This passage covers 11 T cell receptor beta chains from one sample sequenced in a study of blood T cell repertoires in COVID-19. Sequenced by immunoSEQ multiplex PCR; TCRdb stores in-frame clones only, minus some. The table includes 220,000 or so clones, around 90% detected once. Sequencing used PBMCs or T cells enriched from blood (not recorded which). Receptor source: a man aged 25-45 years who had been exposed to COVID-19.

The chain combines TRBV18 with TRBJ2-7; the D gene is possibly TRBD2 (5 bases). With 4 bases removed from V and 1 base from J, the gap between germline ends came to 23 bases. The germline V gene has CDR1 KGHSH and CDR2 LQKENI. This CDR3 has 18 residues. CDR3 DNA sequence: TGTGCCAGCTCACTGCTAGGGAGAGGCCTCACCGATTCCTACGAGCAGTACTTC. Translating gives CASSLLGRGLTDSYEQYF.

The rearrangement joins TRBV5-1 to TRBJ2-1; D gene unclear. The CDR3 runs 11 residues. The germline V gene has CDR1 SGHRS and CDR2 YFSETQ. V was clipped by 0 bases and J by 9 bases, with 4 bases between them. CDR3 sequence (DNA): TGCGCCAGCAGCTTGGCGGTTGAGCAGTTCTTC. Amino acids: CASSLAVEQFF.

The chain carries TRBV7-6 and TRBJ1-4, with D perhaps matching TRBD1 (5 bases). Germline V gene data show CDR1 as SGHVS and CDR2 as FNYEAQ. The CDR3 runs 14 residues. Between the trimmed V and J ends, which lost 5 bases and 6 bases, there was a span of 13 bases. CDR3: CASSPDRADEKLFF. The CDR3 nucleotides read TGTGCCAGCAGCCCCGACAGAGCCGATGAAAAACTGTTTTTT.

This chain connects TRBV7-2 to TRBJ1-6; D not resolved. V lost 2 bases and J lost 5, with 10 bases in between. Looked up from germline, CDR1 is SGHTA and CDR2 is FQGNSA. The CDR3 is 15 amino acids. Here the CDR3 DNA reads TGTGCCAGCAGCTTAAATCTCGGTAATAATTCACCCCTCCACTTT. Amino acids: CASSLNLGNNSPLHF.

The chain is built from TRBV30 and TRBJ1-4; D unresolved. Germline-derived CDR1 and CDR2 are GTSNPN and SVGIG (reference sequence). Trimming removed 4 bases at V and 8 bases at J, with 11 bases between. The CDR3 spans 12 residues. CDR3 sequence: CAWIVFEEKLFF. DNA of the CDR3: TGTGCCTGGATTGTTTTTGAGGAAAAACTGTTTTTT.

In DNA form, the CDR3 reads TGTGCCAGCAGCCAAGTTGAGGGAAGAGTCTATGGCTACACCTTC. Protein: CASSQVEGRVYGYTF. The chain employs TRBV3-1 (or the pseudogene TRBV3-2) and TRBJ1-2; no clear D. V lost 1 base to trimming and J lost 4 bases, with 13 bases between them. Germline assignment: CDR1 LGHDT and CDR2 YNNKEL (reference sequence). This CDR3 is 15 amino acids long.

This chain uses TRBV7-2 with TRBJ1-2; 10 nucleotides match TRBD1. CDR3 length equals 17 residues. CDR1 and CDR2 from the germline V gene are SGHTA and FQGNSA. The J segment lost 3 bases and the V segment lost 1 base, leaving 8 bases of the junction unmatched. CDR3 loop: CASSLEGQGYFDYGYTF. In DNA form, the CDR3 reads TGTGCCAGCAGCTTAGAGGGACAGGGGTACTTTGACTATGGCTACACCTTC.

CDR3: CASSLGPGGQYSPLHF. DNA for the CDR3: TGTGCCAGCAGCTTAGGTCCTGGGGGACAGTATTCACCCCTCCACTTT. The chain uses TRBV7-6 and TRBJ1-6, with TRBD1 identical over 7 bases. V lost 1 base, J lost 8 bases, and 8 bases stayed unmatched. The CDR3 is 16 amino acids. Germline V gives CDR1 SGHVS, CDR2 FNYEAQ.

This rearrangement joins TRBV5-1 to TRBJ2-2; 7 nucleotides match TRBD1. There are 14 residues in the CDR3. V was pared by 0 bases and J by 6 bases, with 2 bases of the junction left unmatched. CDR1 SGHRS and CDR2 YFSETQ come from the germline V gene. CDR3 nucleotides: TGCGCCAGCAGCTTGGAAGGGGGCTCCGGGGAGCTGTTTTTT. This codes for CASSLEGGSGELFF.

This chain uses TRBV6-4 with TRBJ2-7; 8 positions match TRBD2. The CDR3 spans 16 residues. Germline V gene sequence: CDR1 MRHNA, CDR2 SNTAGT. V lost 4 bases and J lost 4; bases outside the gene matches: 12. The chain's CDR3 is CASSAPRLPGGYEQYF. The CDR3 bases are TGTGCCAGCAGTGCCCCCCGATTACCGGGGGGGTACGAGCAGTACTTC.

This chain links TRBV10-1 with TRBJ1-6; 9 bases fit TRBD1. CDR1 is WNHNN and CDR2 is SYGVQD in the germline V gene (reference sequence). This CDR3 has 14 residues. V was pared by 8 bases and J by 10 bases, with 9 bases of the junction left unmatched. Written as DNA, the CDR3 is TGCGCCAGCCAAACCGGGACAGGGTGGTCACCCCTCCACTTT. The encoded protein is CASQTGTGWSPLHF.